These 30 T cell receptor beta chains came from one sample sequenced in a study of blood T cell repertoires in COVID-19. Repertoires were generated with immunoSEQ multiplex PCR, while TCRdb's copy carries only in-frame clones and drops some. The data hold approximately 350,000 clones, with about 86% observed a single time. The sequencing input was peripheral blood. The receptors here all came from a woman aged 60-75 years with COVID-19, enrolled during active disease.

The J gene is TRBJ2-7, the V gene TRBV19; 9 nucleotides align to TRBD1. Germline V gene sequence: CDR1 LNHDA, CDR2 SQIVND (reference sequence). The CDR3 is 15 amino acids. The trim removed 4 bases at V and 3 bases at J, leaving 7 bases unmatched. CDR3 coding DNA: TGTGCCAGTAGTAAGACAGGGGGGCGAATCTACGAGCAGTACTTC. Translating it yields CASSKTGGRIYEQYF.

The rearrangement links TRBV12-3 or TRBV12-4 to TRBJ1-2, with D tentatively TRBD1 (5 bases). V was trimmed by 11 bases and J by 5 bases, leaving 15 bases between them. The CDR3 runs to 12 residues. The CDR3 nucleotides read TGTGCCGCCTGGGGGGGGAGGTATGGCTACACCTTC. Translating it yields CAAWGGRYGYTF.

The rearrangement uses TRBV7-2 and TRBJ2-3; D is ambiguous. Germline V CDR1 and CDR2: SGHTA, FQGNSA. CDR3 length equals 12 residues. V lost 6 bases, J lost 6 bases, and 10 bases lay in between. In DNA, the CDR3 is TGTGCCAGCAGTTCCCACTCGGATACGCAGTATTTT. Its protein is CASSSHSDTQYF.

The chain recombines TRBV12-5 with TRBJ1-2; D is possibly TRBD1 (6 bases). Per germline, CDR1 LGHNT and CDR2 FRNRAP. Deletions cut 6 bases from V and 6 bases from J, with 14 bases between. The CDR3 is 13 residues long. The CDR3 loop is CASGLIGGHGYTF. CDR3 bases: TGTGCTAGTGGCCTAATAGGGGGTCATGGCTACACCTTC.

This clone was detected only once. J is TRBJ2-4 and V is TRBV7-3, with TRBD1 identical over 7 bases. V gave up 2 bases and J gave up 1 base; unmatched junction bases: 8. This CDR3 comprises 17 residues. The V gene's germline CDR1 is SGHTA and CDR2 FQGTGA. This chain's CDR3 is CASSLEGAEGAKNIQYF. The CDR3 coding sequence is TGTGCCAGCAGCTTAGAGGGGGCCGAGGGCGCCAAAAACATTCAGTACTTC.

V usage is TRBV12-3 or TRBV12-4 and J usage is TRBJ1-5; no clear D gene. This CDR3 spans 11 amino acids. Between the trimmed V and J ends, which lost 5 bases and 9 bases, there was a span of 8 bases. CDR3 protein: CASSTGGPQHF. CDR3 coding DNA: TGTGCCAGCAGTACTGGAGGGCCCCAGCATTTT.

The rearrangement uses TRBV5-4 and TRBJ1-1, with TRBD1 matching 7 bases. The V gene end was trimmed by 4 bases and the J gene end by 0 bases; junction bases not matched to a gene: 6. The CDR3 has 15 residues. Germline CDR1 SGHNT, CDR2 YYREEE (reference sequence). CDR3 loop: CASSTGTDMNTEAFF. Written as DNA, the CDR3 is TGTGCCAGCAGCACCGGGACAGATATGAACACTGAAGCTTTCTTT.

This clone was seen a single time. The V and J genes are TRBV6-1 and TRBJ2-7; TRBD1 aligns across 7 bases. This CDR3 spans 14 amino acids. The germline V gene has CDR1 MNHNS and CDR2 SASEGT. Unmatched junction bases numbered 9, after V lost 2 bases and J lost 8 bases. CDR3 amino acids: CASSEWTGQYKQYF. The CDR3 nucleotides are TGTGCCAGCAGTGAATGGACAGGACAGTACAAGCAGTACTTC.

The V and J genes are TRBV10-3 and TRBJ2-7; possible D gene TRBD1, 6 bases. Germline assignment: CDR1 ENHRY and CDR2 SYGVKD. Trimming shortened V by 10 bases and J by 0 bases, and 10 bases separated the two germline ends. CDR3 length: 12 amino acids. CDR3 in DNA: TGTGCCACCCTGGACAGCTCCTACGAGCAGTACTTC. This sequence encodes CATLDSSYEQYF.

This chain uses TRBV7-2 with TRBJ1-1; 7 bases are shared with TRBD1. The CDR3 sequence is 17 residues long. Looked up from germline, CDR1 is SGHTA and CDR2 is FQGNSA. J lost 1 base, V lost 5 bases, and 13 bases had no gene match. CDR3 residues: CASSRASAGQTNTEAFF. The CDR3 DNA reads TGTGCCAGCAGCCGTGCTAGCGCGGGACAGACGAACACTGAAGCTTTCTTT.

In its sample, this clone was seen a few times. CDR3 protein: CASSTGTGIIEAFF. In DNA, the CDR3 is TGTGCCAGCAGCACCGGGACAGGCATAATAGAAGCTTTCTTT. The chain has TRBV7-2 and TRBJ1-1, with TRBD1 identical over 8 bases. From germline, CDR1 is SGHTA and CDR2 FQGNSA. This CDR3 has 14 amino acids. V lost 5 bases, J lost 8 bases, and 10 bases stayed unmatched.

This sequence joins TRBV2 and TRBJ2-5; D may be TRBD2 (6 bases). The CDR3 covers 13 residues. V gave up 7 bases and J gave up 1 base, with 10 bases separating them. CDR1 is SNHLY, CDR2 FYNNEI, per germline. As DNA, the CDR3 is TGTGCCAGCAAAGGAGGGATCCAAGAGACCCAGTACTTC. Amino acid sequence: CASKGGIQETQYF.

The chain employs TRBV12-3 or TRBV12-4 and TRBJ1-2; D is unresolved. The CDR3 totals 13 residues. The V and J ends lost 4 bases and 7 bases respectively, with 13 bases between them. DNA for the CDR3: TGTGCCAGCAGTTCGGGTCACGAAGTTGGCTACACCTTC. Its translation is CASSSGHEVGYTF.

The chain recombines TRBV27 with TRBJ1-1; 8 nucleotides agree with TRBD1. The junction had 15 bases not matched to a gene; V was cut back by 3 bases and J by 3 bases. The CDR3 totals 18 residues. Germline lookup yields CDR1 MNHEY and CDR2 SMNVEV (reference sequence). CDR3 loop: CASSFVGRGRDQDTEAFF. Here the CDR3 DNA reads TGTGCCAGCAGTTTCGTTGGCAGGGGGCGAGATCAGGACACTGAAGCTTTCTTT.

This chain joins TRBV7-3 and TRBJ2-5; D may be TRBD1 (6 bases). Germline V gene lookup returns CDR1 SGHTA and CDR2 FQGTGA. Trimming took 0 bases from V and 6 from J, leaving 8 bases between them. The CDR3 is 13 amino acids. The CDR3 nucleotides are TGTGCCAGCAGCTTAACCAGGGACAAGACCCAGTACTTC. Protein product: CASSLTRDKTQYF.

The chain couples TRBV7-8 to TRBJ2-1; weak D call: TRBD2 (7 bases). Germline V gives CDR1 SGHVS, CDR2 FQNEAQ. Deletions cut 8 bases from V and 2 bases from J, with 16 bases between. The CDR3 spans 15 residues. CDR3 protein: CASGLGGGTYNEQFF. CDR3 coding DNA: TGTGCCAGCGGCCTTGGGGGGGGCACCTACAATGAGCAGTTCTTC.

J is TRBJ2-5 and V is TRBV19; D is perhaps TRBD2 (5 bases). CDR3 length: 15 residues. CDR1 is LNHDA, CDR2 SQIVND, per germline (reference sequence). Trimming cost V 5 bases and J 1 base, with 14 bases left between them. The chain's CDR3 is CASSPPGRSQETQYF. The DNA of the CDR3 is TGTGCCAGTAGTCCCCCGGGAAGAAGCCAAGAGACCCAGTACTTC. Variable domain in full (rest from reference TRBV19 and TRBJ2-5): DGGITQSPKYLFRKEGQNVTLSCEQNLNHDAMYWYRQDPGQGLRLIYYSQIVNDFQKGDIAEGYSVSREKKESFPLTVTSAQKNPTAFYLCASSPPGRSQETQYFGPGTRLLVL.

The chain joins TRBV6-6 to TRBJ1-2; TRBD1 aligns across 7 bases. Germline-derived CDR1 and CDR2 are MNHNY and SVGAGI (reference sequence). CDR3 length: 16 amino acids. The V and J ends lost 0 bases and 2 bases, in that order; junction bases with no gene match: 6. The CDR3 spells CASSYSTAGGNYGYTF. Written as DNA, the CDR3 is TGTGCCAGCAGTTACTCGACCGCAGGGGGAAACTATGGCTACACCTTC.

The V call is TRBV7-2, the J call TRBJ1-2; D call uncertain. The CDR3 is made up of 12 amino acids. V dropped 1 base and J dropped 10 bases, with 10 bases sitting between them. Germline assignment: CDR1 SGHTA and CDR2 FQGNSA. In DNA form, the CDR3 reads TGTGCCAGCAGCTTAGATGAGTATTTCTACACCTTC. It is translated as CASSLDEYFYTF.

The V gene is TRBV27, the J gene TRBJ2-3; TRBD2 might be the D (6 bases). This CDR3 is 14 amino acids long. Germline lookup yields CDR1 MNHEY and CDR2 SMNVEV (reference sequence). The V gene lost 3 bases and the J gene lost 0 bases, with 7 bases spanning the gap. The CDR3 nucleotides read TGTGCCAGCAGTTTTCGGGGGAGCACAGATACGCAGTATTTT. Protein: CASSFRGSTDTQYF.

The V and J genes are TRBV9 and TRBJ1-4, with a tentative D call TRBD1 (5 bases). CDR3 length: 17 residues. V shed 3 bases and J shed 3 bases, with 18 bases lying between them. The germline V gene encodes CDR1 SGDLS and CDR2 YYNGEE. In nucleotides, the CDR3 is TGTGCCAGCAGCGGATTCCCGAGCAGGGATTCTAATGAAAAACTGTTTTTT. Encoded protein: CASSGFPSRDSNEKLFF.

V usage is TRBV18 and J usage is TRBJ2-3; tentatively, D is TRBD2 (6 bases). Germline V gene sequence: CDR1 KGHSH, CDR2 LQKENI. Trimming stripped 3 bases from V and 4 bases from J, with 8 bases between. This CDR3 region has 13 residues. The CDR3 DNA sequence: TGTGCCAGCTCACCCGGAGGGGCAGATACGCAGTATTTT. Protein: CASSPGGADTQYF.

The chain employs TRBV18 and TRBJ1-5; a weak D match, TRBD1 (6 bases). Looked up from germline, CDR1 is KGHSH and CDR2 is LQKENI. The CDR3 consists of 15 residues. V was trimmed by 2 bases and J by 1 base, leaving 9 bases between them. CDR3 sequence: CASSPGRGSNQPQHF. CDR3 coding DNA: TGTGCCAGCTCACCAGGTAGGGGGAGCAATCAGCCCCAGCATTTT.

This chain's CDR3 is CASSGISVSRGTDTQYF. DNA for the CDR3: TGTGCCAGCTCAGGCATTTCGGTTAGCCGGGGGACAGATACGCAGTATTTT. The chain joins TRBV18 to TRBJ2-3; weak D call: TRBD2 (6 bases). This CDR3 contains 17 residues. V was cut by 5 bases and J by 3 bases, with 21 bases left in between. Germline CDR1 reads KGHSH; CDR2 reads LQKENI.

The gene calls are TRBV21-1 and TRBJ2-1; the D call of TRBD2 is as the table states it, not checked on the DNA. TRBV21-1 is shown as a pseudogene. The CDR3 loop spans 10 amino acids. The CDR3 DNA reads as TGTGCCAGCAGCCTCAATGAGCAGTTCTTC. Translation: CASSLNEQFF.

The V and J genes are TRBV6-5 and TRBJ1-2; a weak D match, TRBD1 (6 bases). There are 15 residues in the CDR3. V lost 0 bases to trimming and J lost 2 bases, with 10 bases between them. Germline V lookup: CDR1 MNHEY, CDR2 SVGAGI. The CDR3 protein is CASSYSGGANYGYTF. CDR3 DNA sequence: TGTGCCAGCAGTTACTCGGGGGGGGCCAACTATGGCTACACCTTC.

The V gene is TRBV9, the J gene TRBJ1-2; D gene ambiguous. There are 14 residues in the CDR3. The V end was cut by 6 bases, the J end by 3 bases, with 15 bases between. The germline CDR1 and CDR2 sequences are SGDLS and YYNGEE. CDR3 residues: CASTPGGGDYGYTF. The DNA for the CDR3 is TGTGCCAGCACCCCTGGCGGCGGGGACTATGGCTACACCTTC.

A few counts support this clone. This chain connects TRBV10-2 to TRBJ1-5; TRBD1 is a possible D gene (6 bases). The germline V gene encodes CDR1 WSHSY and CDR2 SAAADI. This CDR3 spans 17 amino acids. Trimming removed 5 bases from V and 6 bases from J, with 23 bases in between. CDR3 in amino acids: CASSNRVSIGTRQPQHF. The CDR3 DNA sequence: TGCGCCAGCAGTAACAGGGTTTCAATCGGAACGCGTCAGCCCCAGCATTTT.

The chain couples TRBV19 to TRBJ2-3, with 9 bases fitting TRBD1. Germline values: CDR1 LNHDA, CDR2 SQIVND (reference sequence). The CDR3 covers 14 residues. The V gene end was trimmed by 7 bases and the J gene end by 3 bases; junction bases not matched to a gene: 5. CDR3 bases: TGTGCCAGTACCCTGGGACAGGGAACAGATACGCAGTATTTT. Protein sequence: CASTLGQGTDTQYF.

The CDR3 DNA reads as TGTGCCAGCAGTGAAGGAAGGGGGCTCCGGGAGACCCAGTACTTC. Its translation: CASSEGRGLRETQYF. The chain carries TRBV6-1 and TRBJ2-5, with 7 bases aligning to TRBD1. The CDR3 spans 15 residues. Losses at the gene ends were 1 base for V and 5 bases for J; bases not matched to a gene: 7. The germline V gene encodes CDR1 MNHNS and CDR2 SASEGT.